A single sample is the source of the 2 T cell receptor beta chains below, sequenced in a study of T cells in localized non-small cell lung cancer. Profiled with immunoSEQ multiplex PCR; TCRdb holds only in-frame clones, not every one. The sample holds over a thousand clones, approximately 24% seen once. The material sequenced was lung tumor tissue, taken before any cancer treatment. Receptors were obtained from a woman aged 35 to 75 with stage II lung adenocarcinoma.

In this sample, this clone turned up a few times. The chain carries TRBV11-3 and TRBJ2-1; unclear D gene. The ends were cut back, 8 bases at V and 2 bases at J, with 19 bases in the middle. Per the germline V gene, CDR1 is SGHNT and CDR2 is YENEEA. The CDR3 covers 16 residues. CDR3 protein: CASAPARRAPYNEQFF. Here the CDR3 DNA reads TGTGCCAGCGCCCCAGCTAGACGAGCCCCCTACAATGAGCAGTTCTTC.

V and J are TRBV28 and TRBJ2-3, with unresolved D. Trimming took 3 bases from V and 0 from J, leaving 4 bases between them. The CDR3 extends over 13 amino acids. CDR1 is MDHEN and CDR2 is SYDVKM in the germline V gene. CDR3: CASSFRSTDTQYF. The CDR3, as DNA: TGTGCCAGCAGTTTCAGAAGCACAGATACGCAGTATTTT.